The rows below give T cell receptor beta chains drawn from one sample of a study of human T cells and chemical hapten exposure. MiXCR, applied by TCRdb to the RACE reads, yields one record per CDR3 protein. This sample yields around 300,000 distinct CDR3 sequences, of which just under 8% are seen a single time; 1.2% belongs to the top ten. This sample comprised whole blood, obtained in connection with sensitization to the hapten diphenylcyclopropenone (DPC). The receptors come from a man younger than 30 with alopecia areata. Some clones in this sample may be carry-over from other donors' samples. CDR3s include the opening cysteine and the closing phenylalanine or tryptophan. The order of the fields is clone size, V gene, J gene, D gene, CDR3 protein, CDR3 DNA. A D gene is named only where the DNA matches it firmly. The size of a clone is reported for some rows only, either as once, few or many, or as a class for expanded clones.

few	TRBV5-1	TRBJ1-2	TRBD1	CASSAGDRGRSDYGYTF	TGCGCCAGCAGCGCCGGGGACAGGGGGCGGTCAGACTATGGCTACACCTTC
NA	TRBV6-4	TRBJ1-6	NA	CASSDSAGNNSPLHF	TGTGCCAGCAGTGACTCCGCAGGGAACAACTCACCCCTCCACTTT
few	TRBV4-2	TRBJ1-5	NA	CASSQEGNGQPQHF	TGTGCCAGCAGCCAAGAAGGGAATGGGCAGCCCCAGCATTTT
once	TRBV6-1	TRBJ1-1	TRBD1	CASSDTGQTNTEAFF	TGTGCCAGCAGTGATACGGGACAGACGAACACTGAAGCTTTCTTT
few	TRBV28	TRBJ1-5	NA	CASMSLGLGEPQHF	TGTGCCAGCATGAGTTTGGGCTTGGGAGAGCCCCAGCATTTT
few	TRBV5-1	TRBJ2-1	NA	CASTHSVSTYNEQFF	TGCGCCAGCACCCATAGTGTTTCGACCTACAATGAGCAGTTCTTC
NA	TRBV2	TRBJ1-1	NA	CASRSRQDTEAFF	TGTGCCAGCAGATCTAGACAGGACACTGAAGCTTTCTTT
many	TRBV28	TRBJ2-3	NA	CASSSPGTPPPDTQYF	TGTGCCAGCAGTTCCCCCGGGACTCCTCCACCCGATACGCAGTATTTT
NA	TRBV5-5	TRBJ2-3	NA	CASSLGPGKITDTQYF	TGTGCCAGCAGCTTGGGCCCAGGGAAAATCACAGATACGCAGTATTTT
many	TRBV20-1	TRBJ1-1	TRBD1	CSARDDRGMNTEAFF	TGCAGTGCTAGAGACGACAGGGGAATGAACACTGAAGCTTTCTTT
few	TRBV5-6	TRBJ1-1	NA	CASSRARGNTEAFF	TGTGCCAGCAGCCGGGCCCGGGGGAACACTGAAGCTTTCTTT
few	TRBV4-3	TRBJ2-2	NA	CASSPRLNTGELFF	TGCGCCAGCAGCCCCCGACTGAACACCGGGGAGCTGTTTTTT
few	TRBV28	TRBJ1-5	NA	CASSFLFYRLGIHQPQHF	TGTGCCAGCAGTTTCCTATTTTACAGGCTGGGGATACATCAGCCCCAGCATTTT
few	TRBV18	TRBJ2-5	NA	CASSPPLRQETQYF	TGTGCCAGCTCACCCCCCTTGAGGCAAGAGACCCAGTACTTC
few	TRBV7-2	TRBJ1-1	NA	CASSFSPNTEAFF	TGTGCCAGCAGCTTCAGTCCGAACACTGAAGCTTTCTTT
NA	TRBV7-2	TRBJ2-2	NA	CASSFAHTNTGELFF	TGTGCCAGCAGCTTTGCACATACGAACACCGGGGAGCTGTTTTTT
many	TRBV29-1	TRBJ1-5	NA	CSVANRVEQPQHF	TGCAGCGTCGCCAACAGGGTTGAACAGCCCCAGCATTTT
NA	TRBV3-1	TRBJ2-2	NA	CASSQGTSTGELFF	TGTGCCAGCAGCCAAGGGACATCTACCGGGGAGCTGTTTTTT
few	TRBV25-1	TRBJ1-3	NA	CASSEYEWFSGNTIYF	TGTGCCAGCAGTGAATATGAGTGGTTCTCTGGAAACACCATATATTTT
few	TRBV7-6	TRBJ2-2	NA	CASSLVNRGELFF	TGTGCCAGCAGCTTAGTCAACCGGGGGGAGCTGTTTTTT
few	TRBV5-1	TRBJ1-1	NA	CASSPTRVVNTEAFF	TGCGCCAGCAGCCCGACCCGCGTTGTGAACACTGAAGCTTTCTTT
few	TRBV4-3	TRBJ2-7	TRBD1	CASSQDWGQGHEQYF	TGCGCCAGCAGCCAAGATTGGGGACAGGGCCACGAGCAGTACTTC
few	TRBV11-2	TRBJ1-2	TRBD1	CASSTTRQGHNYGYTF	TGTGCCAGCAGCACCACTCGACAGGGCCATAACTATGGCTACACCTTC
NA	TRBV20-1	TRBJ1-3	NA	CSARALTDSGNTIYF	TGCAGTGCTAGAGCCCTGACCGACTCTGGAAACACCATATATTTT
NA	TRBV11-2	TRBJ2-2	NA	CASSFIPGRNTGELFF	TGTGCCAGCAGCTTTATTCCCGGGAGAAACACCGGGGAGCTGTTTTTT
few	TRBV11-3	TRBJ2-3	TRBD2	CASSPSGGADTQYF	TGTGCCAGCAGCCCCAGCGGGGGGGCAGATACGCAGTATTTT
few	TRBV12-3/TRBV12-4	TRBJ1-2	TRBD1	CASGRQGAWGYTF	TGTGCCAGCGGGAGACAGGGGGCTTGGGGCTACACCTTC
NA	TRBV18	TRBJ1-6	TRBD1	CASSPDQGGNSPLHF	TGTGCCAGCTCACCAGATCAGGGGGGCAATTCACCCCTCCACTTT
NA	TRBV7-9	TRBJ1-2	NA	CASSSPRAGLNYGYTF	TGTGCCAGCAGCTCCCCCCGAGCCGGACTAAACTATGGCTACACCTTC
NA	TRBV20-1	TRBJ2-2	NA	CSVWHGELFF	TGCAGTGTATGGCACGGGGAGCTGTTTTTT
many	TRBV4-1	TRBJ1-6	TRBD1	CASSREHGTGLNSPLHF	TGCGCCAGCAGCCGGGAACACGGGACAGGGCTTAATTCACCCCTCCACTTT
many	TRBV6-4	TRBJ2-3	NA	CASSDTAGDTDTQYF	TGTGCCAGCAGTGACACGGCAGGGGACACAGATACGCAGTATTTT
few	TRBV20-1	TRBJ1-5	NA	CSARDRQGGNQPQHF	TGCAGTGCTAGAGATCGCCAGGGTGGAAATCAGCCCCAGCATTTT
few	TRBV20-1	TRBJ2-2	NA	CSASGVTNTGELFF	TGCAGTGCTAGTGGCGTTACGAACACCGGGGAGCTGTTTTTT
few	TRBV7-2	TRBJ1-2	NA	CASSPRGAGYGYTF	TGTGCCAGCAGCCCTAGGGGGGCAGGGTATGGCTACACCTTC
few	TRBV5-6	TRBJ2-3	TRBD1	CASSQQGVADTQYF	TGTGCCAGCAGCCAACAGGGGGTCGCAGATACGCAGTATTTT
NA	TRBV29-1	TRBJ2-4	NA	CSVEKAGVAKNIQYF	TGCAGCGTTGAAAAGGCAGGAGTAGCCAAAAACATTCAGTACTTC
many	TRBV2	TRBJ1-2	NA	CASSEAVQSYGYTF	TGTGCCAGCAGTGAAGCAGTTCAAAGCTATGGCTACACCTTC
few	TRBV12-3/TRBV12-4	TRBJ1-2	NA	CASSSGTVDNYGYTF	TGTGCCAGCAGTTCGGGGACCGTTGATAACTATGGCTACACCTTC
many	TRBV7-2	TRBJ1-2	NA	CASSFGTQDIYGYTF	TGTGCCAGCAGCTTCGGTACACAAGATATCTATGGCTACACCTTC
few	TRBV20-1	TRBJ2-3	TRBD2	CSARDAHLAGGDTDTQYF	TGCAGTGCTAGAGATGCTCATCTAGCGGGGGGGGACACAGATACGCAGTATTTT
NA	TRBV24-1	TRBJ2-3	NA	CATSGPSTDTQYF	TGTGCCACCTCCGGACCCAGCACAGATACGCAGTATTTT
NA	TRBV10-3	TRBJ2-2	NA	CAIRPPTGSPGELFF	TGTGCCATCAGACCTCCAACAGGGAGCCCCGGGGAGCTGTTTTTT
NA	TRBV19	TRBJ2-3	NA	CASSKTNTQYF	TGTGCCAGTAGTAAGACCAATACGCAGTATTTT
few	TRBV6-4	TRBJ2-1	TRBD1	CASSDSGTAYNEQFF	TGTGCCAGCAGTGATAGTGGGACAGCCTACAATGAGCAGTTCTTC
few	TRBV10-3	TRBJ2-1	TRBD2	CAISESAGGLNEQFF	TGTGCCATCAGTGAGTCGGCGGGGGGGCTTAATGAGCAGTTCTTC
NA	TRBV11-2	TRBJ1-1	NA	CASSFSLGSEAFF	TGTGCCAGCAGCTTCAGTCTGGGTTCTGAAGCTTTCTTT